The clone carrying this T cell receptor (beta chain) has a single count. The antigen remains undetermined. These data originate in a study of cytotoxic CD8 clonotypes in ibrutinib-treated CLL. Assay used: immunoSEQ multiplex PCR; TCRdb lists only in-frame clones, some missing. Seen here are just over 200,000 clones, more than 65% observed once, and the top ten hold approximately 6%. Per germline, CDR1 SGHTA and CDR2 FQGNSA. The CDR3 contains 15 residues. Losses at the gene ends were 3 bases for V and 5 bases for J; bases not matched to a gene: 4. General study results and limits: Clonality increased at ibrutinib response and stayed stable in sustained remission. At progression, however, it fell back toward baseline.

The chain combines TRBV7-2 with TRBJ1-4, with 9 bases matching TRBD1. The clonotype was recovered from a human donor with chronic lymphocytic leukemia. The sequenced sample was PBMCs, obtained after 12 months of ibrutinib treatment. The CDR3 coding sequence is TGTGCCAGCAGCTTTACCGGGACAGGGAATGAAAAACTGTTTTTT. This sequence encodes CASSFTGTGNEKLFF.